This TCR beta chain was identified in a study of shared clonotypes between healthy human individuals. Study findings and constraints: Clonotype sharing across a few donors was observed for 4.5% to 6.5% of naive CD4 clonotypes.

Libraries were prepared by immunoSEQ multiplex PCR; TCRdb keeps only in-frame clonotypes and omits some of them. The sample has 950,000 to 1,300,000 clones, approximately 76% seen once; the top ten hold less than 1.5%. Comments on this clone: No antigen is known for it.

CDR1 and CDR2 (germline): SGHAT, FQNNGV. The CDR3 consists of 11 residues. V lost 3 bases to trimming and J lost 4 bases, with 3 bases between them. The chain combines TRBV11-2 with TRBJ2-5; D unresolved. Sequencing was performed on memory CD4+ T cells sorted from blood. Subset in this sample: CD45RA-negative fraction. This TCR came from a man younger than 35 in good health. In nucleotides, the CDR3 is TGTGCCAGCAGCTTCGTAGAGACCCAGTACTTC. Its protein product is CASSFVETQYF.